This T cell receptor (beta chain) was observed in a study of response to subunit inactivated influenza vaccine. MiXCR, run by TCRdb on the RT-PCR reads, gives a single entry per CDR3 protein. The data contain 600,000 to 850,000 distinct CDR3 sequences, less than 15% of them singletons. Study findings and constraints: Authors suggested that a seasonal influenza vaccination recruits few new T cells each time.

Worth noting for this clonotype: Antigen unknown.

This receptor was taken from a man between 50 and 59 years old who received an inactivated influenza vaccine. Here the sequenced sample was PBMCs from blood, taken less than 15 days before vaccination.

The CDR3 sequence is CASSLRTGEAFF. The CDR3 DNA follows: TGTGCCAGCAGCTTACGGACAGGTGAAGCTTTCTTT. V is TRBV7-2 and J is TRBJ1-1, with TRBD1 identical over 7 bases. This CDR3 spans 12 amino acids. Germline V gives CDR1 SGHTA, CDR2 FQGNSA. V was clipped by 2 bases and J by 7 bases; unmatched bases: 1.